These 20 T cell receptor beta chains came from one sample sequenced in a study of shared clonotypes between healthy human individuals. Libraries were prepared by immunoSEQ multiplex PCR; TCRdb keeps only in-frame clonotypes and omits some of them. The data show just over 2,000,000 clones, 95% seen once. Sample: naive CD4+ T cells sorted from blood. Stated subset: CD45RA+ positively selected. Every receptor here comes from a man younger than 30 in good health.

A word on this clone: Other DNA sequences in this specimen translate into the identical CDR3. The chain couples TRBV10-3 to TRBJ1-1; D unresolved. Trimming removed 3 bases from V and 3 bases from J, with 11 bases in between. This CDR3 region has 14 residues. Germline CDR1 ENHRY, CDR2 SYGVKD. The CDR3 region is CAISDSRGDTEAFF. The CDR3 nucleotides read TGTGCCATCAGTGACTCCCGCGGGGACACTGAAGCTTTCTTT.

A single count supports this clone. V usage is TRBV28 and J usage is TRBJ1-5, with D possibly matching TRBD1 (6 bases). Germline CDR1 MDHEN, CDR2 SYDVKM. With 4 bases removed from V and 3 bases from J, the gap between germline ends came to 13 bases. The CDR3 has 15 amino acids. The CDR3 is CASSYPRDTNQPQHF. CDR3 in DNA: TGTGCCAGCAGTTATCCCCGGGACACCAATCAGCCCCAGCATTTT.

The chain uses TRBV28 and TRBJ1-2; D perhaps matches TRBD1 (6 bases). CDR1 and CDR2 from the germline V gene are MDHEN and SYDVKM. V gave up 8 bases and J gave up 7 bases, with 23 bases separating them. The CDR3 extends over 15 amino acids. Here the CDR3 DNA reads TGTGCCAGCGGGACACGACAGGCCGGGAACGTTGGCTACACCTTC. Translated, it gives CASGTRQAGNVGYTF.

To note about this clone: This sample includes further DNA sequences coding for the same CDR3. This rearrangement joins TRBV28 to TRBJ2-1; D is ambiguous. CDR1 and CDR2 (germline): MDHEN, SYDVKM. The V end was cut by 7 bases, the J end by 5 bases, with 6 bases between. There are 11 residues in the CDR3. The CDR3 DNA sequence: TGTGCCAGCACCCTCAACAATGAGCAGTTCTTC. It codes for CASTLNNEQFF.

The chain employs TRBV5-4 and TRBJ2-2; 8 bases align to TRBD1. The V gene end was trimmed by 3 bases and the J gene end by 6 bases; junction bases not matched to a gene: 4. The CDR3 runs to 14 residues. The germline V gene has CDR1 SGHNT and CDR2 YYREEE (reference sequence). The CDR3 sequence: CASSWTGLAGELFF. The CDR3 DNA reads as TGTGCCAGCAGCTGGACAGGGTTGGCCGGGGAGCTGTTTTTT.

The chain couples TRBV4-1 to TRBJ2-7, with D perhaps matching TRBD1 or TRBD2 (5 bases each). The CDR3 sequence is 15 residues long. The V and J ends lost 1 base and 0 bases respectively, with 10 bases between them. CDR1 and CDR2 from the germline V gene are MGHRA and YSYEKL. For the CDR3, the DNA is TGCGCCAGCAGCCAAGTCGGGACCATCTCCTACGAGCAGTACTTC. Translating gives CASSQVGTISYEQYF.

This clone was recorded once. This rearrangement joins TRBV11-3 to TRBJ2-1; no clear D gene. This CDR3 contains 15 residues. V lost 2 bases and J 9 bases, leaving 17 bases between the germline ends. Germline V lookup: CDR1 SGHNT, CDR2 YENEEA. The CDR3 DNA sequence: TGTGCCAGCAGCTTAAGACCTACTCTAGACGGTGAGCAGTTCTTC. Protein sequence: CASSLRPTLDGEQFF. The entire variable domain, with the rest obtained from reference TRBV11-3 and TRBJ2-1, is as follows: EAGVVQSPRYKIIEKKQPVAFWCNPISGHNTLYWYLQNLGQGPELLIRYENEEAVDDSQLPKDRFSAERLKGVDSTLKIQPAELGDSAVYLCASSLRPTLDGEQFFGPGTRLTVL.

This sequence joins TRBV6-6 and TRBJ1-1; D is ambiguous. There are 15 residues in the CDR3. Trimming pared 0 bases from V and 1 base from J, leaving 9 bases between. Germline loops: CDR1 MNHNY, CDR2 SVGAGI (reference sequence). The CDR3 nucleotides are TGTGCCAGCAGTTACTCAGACCTGGGGAACACTGAAGCTTTCTTT. Protein: CASSYSDLGNTEAFF.

The chain recombines TRBV5-1 with TRBJ2-7; unclear D gene. Germline V gene lookup returns CDR1 SGHRS and CDR2 YFSETQ. The CDR3 runs 13 residues. The germline V and J ends were trimmed by 1 base and 3 bases, with 8 bases remaining between them. The CDR3 is CASSLYDGYEQYF. CDR3 coding DNA: TGCGCCAGCAGCTTGTACGATGGCTACGAGCAGTACTTC.

With regard to this clone: Other DNA sequences in this sample translate to the same CDR3. V gene TRBV6-1 combines with J gene TRBJ1-1; tentatively, D is TRBD1 (6 bases). The V and J ends lost 2 bases and 4 bases respectively, with 8 bases between them. Germline CDR1 reads MNHNS; CDR2 reads SASEGT. The CDR3 has 13 residues. The CDR3 nucleotides are TGTGCCAGCAGTGAAAAGGGGGGCACTGAAGCTTTCTTT. It translates to CASSEKGGTEAFF.

CDR3 sequence (DNA): TGTGCCAGTAGTATAGGAGGGACTAGCGCAGATACGCAGTATTTT. Translation: CASSIGGTSADTQYF. The chain has TRBV19 and TRBJ2-3; 10 positions agree with TRBD2. Germline V gene sequence: CDR1 LNHDA, CDR2 SQIVND (reference sequence). CDR3 length equals 15 residues. V gave up 1 base and J gave up 4 bases; unmatched junction bases: 2.

The rearrangement uses TRBV28 and TRBJ2-5; TRBD2 matches 7 bases. V was pared by 6 bases and J by 3 bases, with 16 bases of the junction left unmatched. The CDR3 extends over 17 amino acids. In germline, CDR1 is MDHEN, CDR2 SYDVKM. CDR3: CASSGLAELRAKETQYF. The CDR3 nucleotides are TGTGCCAGCAGCGGGCTAGCGGAGCTGCGGGCTAAAGAGACCCAGTACTTC.

This sequence joins TRBV6-1 and TRBJ1-4; D remains unclear. Germline V lookup: CDR1 MNHNS, CDR2 SASEGT. CDR3 length equals 14 residues. With 4 bases removed from V and 5 bases from J, the gap between germline ends came to 11 bases. CDR3 DNA sequence: TGTGCCAGCAGTGGGGCATCAATGAATGAAAAACTGTTTTTT. It translates to CASSGASMNEKLFF.

Turning to this clone: Distinct nucleotide sequences in the sample also encode this CDR3. The genes are TRBV7-2 and TRBJ1-2; D ambiguous. The CDR3 loop spans 12 amino acids. The germline V gene has CDR1 SGHTA and CDR2 FQGNSA. The V end was cut by 0 bases, the J end by 5 bases, with 4 bases between. This CDR3 reads CASSLALYGYTF. In DNA form, the CDR3 reads TGTGCCAGCAGCTTAGCGCTGTATGGCTACACCTTC. The entire variable domain, with the rest obtained from reference TRBV7-2 and TRBJ1-2, is as follows: GAGVSQSPSNKVTEKGKDVELRCDPISGHTALYWYRQSLGQGLEFLIYFQGNSAPDKSGLPSDRFSAERTGGSVSTLTIQRTQQEDSAVYLCASSLALYGYTFGSGTRLTVV.

V is TRBV6-1 and J is TRBJ1-4; D perhaps matches TRBD1 (5 bases). This CDR3 contains 14 residues. The germline V and J ends were trimmed by 2 bases and 7 bases, with 11 bases remaining between them. In germline, CDR1 is MNHNS, CDR2 SASEGT. The CDR3 DNA is TGTGCCAGCAGTGAAATCAGGGCGGGTGAAAAACTGTTTTTT. Translated: CASSEIRAGEKLFF.

V and J are TRBV5-1 and TRBJ2-5; TRBD1 or TRBD2 may be the D gene (5 bases each). V lost 5 bases to trimming and J lost 2 bases, with 10 bases between them. Germline CDR1 reads SGHRS; CDR2 reads YFSETQ. The CDR3 extends over 13 amino acids. The CDR3 region is CASRLGEQETQYF. The DNA of the CDR3 is TGCGCCAGCAGACTAGGGGAACAAGAGACCCAGTACTTC.

Ten or more counts support this clone. This rearrangement joins TRBV5-4 to TRBJ2-7; 8 positions agree with TRBD2. Germline V gene sequence: CDR1 SGHNT, CDR2 YYREEE (reference sequence). This CDR3 has 15 residues. V dropped 4 bases and J dropped 3; count of bases not matched to a gene: 9. The CDR3 region is CASSPEAGAVYEQYF. The CDR3 nucleotides are TGTGCCAGCAGCCCGGAAGCGGGAGCGGTCTACGAGCAGTACTTC.

This clone was seen only once. The chain employs TRBV4-1 and TRBJ2-1, with 7 bases that match TRBD2. This CDR3 comprises 17 residues. The V and J ends lost 2 bases and 1 base, in that order; junction bases with no gene match: 8. Germline-derived CDR1 and CDR2 are MGHRA and YSYEKL. The chain's CDR3 is CASSQWETSISYNEQFF. As DNA, the CDR3 is TGCGCCAGCAGCCAATGGGAGACTAGCATTTCCTACAATGAGCAGTTCTTC.

This rearrangement joins TRBV2 to TRBJ1-6, with D tentatively TRBD1 (6 bases). This CDR3 is built from 15 residues. V was pared by 4 bases and J by 5 bases, with 12 bases between. CDR1 is SNHLY, CDR2 FYNNEI, per germline. The CDR3 here is CASSGQADNNSPLHF. DNA of the CDR3: TGTGCCAGCAGTGGACAGGCGGACAATAATTCACCCCTCCACTTT.

This chain links TRBV15 with TRBJ2-5; the D is unclear. Germline CDR1 and CDR2: LNHNV and YYDKDF (reference sequence). Between the trimmed V and J ends, which lost 0 bases and 5 bases, there was a span of 7 bases. The CDR3 totals 13 residues. The CDR3 coding sequence is TGTGCCACCAGCAGAGACGTGGGGGAGACCCAGTACTTC. It specifies CATSRDVGETQYF.